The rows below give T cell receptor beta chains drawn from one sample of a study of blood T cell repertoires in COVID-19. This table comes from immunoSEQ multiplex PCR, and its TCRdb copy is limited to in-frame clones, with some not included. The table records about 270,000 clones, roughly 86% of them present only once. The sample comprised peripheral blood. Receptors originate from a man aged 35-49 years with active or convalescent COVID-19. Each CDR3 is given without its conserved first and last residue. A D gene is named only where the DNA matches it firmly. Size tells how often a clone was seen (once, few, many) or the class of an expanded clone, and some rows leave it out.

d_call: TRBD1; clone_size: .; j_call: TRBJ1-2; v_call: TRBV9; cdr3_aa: ASSVTGGGGYT
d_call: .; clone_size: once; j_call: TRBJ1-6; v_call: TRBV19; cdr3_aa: ASSPAQGRSPLH
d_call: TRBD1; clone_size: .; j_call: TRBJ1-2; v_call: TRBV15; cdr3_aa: ATSRETGQLNYGYT
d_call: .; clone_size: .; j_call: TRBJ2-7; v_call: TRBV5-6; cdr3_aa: ASKVGVGIYEQY
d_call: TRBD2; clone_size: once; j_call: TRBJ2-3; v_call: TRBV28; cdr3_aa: AALAGGYEDTQY
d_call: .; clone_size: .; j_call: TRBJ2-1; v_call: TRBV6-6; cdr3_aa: ASSYRRSSYNEQF
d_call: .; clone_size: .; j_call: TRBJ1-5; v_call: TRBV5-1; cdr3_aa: ASSLDGLSNQPQH
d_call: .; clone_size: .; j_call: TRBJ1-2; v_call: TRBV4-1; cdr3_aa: ASSQEPGDYGYT
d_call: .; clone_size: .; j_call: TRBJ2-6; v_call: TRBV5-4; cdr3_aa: ASSLDGSGANVLT
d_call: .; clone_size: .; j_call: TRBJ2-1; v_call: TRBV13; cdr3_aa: ASSPRLQGDEQF
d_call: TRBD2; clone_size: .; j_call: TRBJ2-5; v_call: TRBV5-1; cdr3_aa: ASSESGSRETQY
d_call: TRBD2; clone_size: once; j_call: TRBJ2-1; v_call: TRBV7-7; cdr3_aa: ASSLVLAAYNEQF
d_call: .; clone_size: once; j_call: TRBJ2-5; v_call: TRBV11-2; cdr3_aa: ASSAYGAQETQY
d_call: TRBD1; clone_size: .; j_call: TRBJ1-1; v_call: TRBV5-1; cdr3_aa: ASSSTGVGTEAF
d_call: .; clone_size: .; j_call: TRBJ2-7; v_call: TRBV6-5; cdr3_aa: ASLPTVKAYEQY
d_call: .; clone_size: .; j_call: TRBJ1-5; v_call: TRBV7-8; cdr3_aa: ASSARVGFNQPQH
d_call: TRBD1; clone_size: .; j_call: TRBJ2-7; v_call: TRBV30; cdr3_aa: AWSDRTGGRN
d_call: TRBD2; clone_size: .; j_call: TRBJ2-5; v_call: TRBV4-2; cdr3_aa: ASSQDFTSGSETQY
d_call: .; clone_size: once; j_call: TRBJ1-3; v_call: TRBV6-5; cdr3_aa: ASSSKPYSGNTIY
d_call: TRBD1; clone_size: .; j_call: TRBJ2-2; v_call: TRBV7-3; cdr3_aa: ASSNRQGMNTGELF
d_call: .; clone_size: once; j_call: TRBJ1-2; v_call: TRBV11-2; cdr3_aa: ASSEKEDGYT
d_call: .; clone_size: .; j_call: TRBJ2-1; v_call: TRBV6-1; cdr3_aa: ASSERVAGNEQF
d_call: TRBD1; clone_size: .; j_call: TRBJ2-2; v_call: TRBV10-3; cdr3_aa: ASGQEGTGELF
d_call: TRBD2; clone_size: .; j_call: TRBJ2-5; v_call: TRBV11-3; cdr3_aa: ASSSTRGRETQY
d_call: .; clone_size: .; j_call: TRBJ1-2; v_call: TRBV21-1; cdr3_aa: ASSKDTGCNGGYT
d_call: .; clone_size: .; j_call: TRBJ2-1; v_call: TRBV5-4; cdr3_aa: ASSSKSSVPEQF
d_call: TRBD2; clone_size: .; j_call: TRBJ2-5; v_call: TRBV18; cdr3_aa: ASSPYWTSDTTEQTQY
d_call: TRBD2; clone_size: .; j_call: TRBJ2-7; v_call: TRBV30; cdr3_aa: AWSYTGTSGRYEQY
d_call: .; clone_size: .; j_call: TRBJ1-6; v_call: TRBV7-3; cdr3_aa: ASSLRQSSYNSPLH
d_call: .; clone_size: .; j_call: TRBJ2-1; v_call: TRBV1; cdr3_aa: TSSQGASGRSYNEQF
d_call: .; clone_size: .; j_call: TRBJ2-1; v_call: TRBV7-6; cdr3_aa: ASSLASSVSSYNEQF
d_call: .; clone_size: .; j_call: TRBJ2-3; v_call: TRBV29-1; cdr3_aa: SAGGGGTDTQY
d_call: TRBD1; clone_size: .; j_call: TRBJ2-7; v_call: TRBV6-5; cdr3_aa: ASSITGQGVYEQY
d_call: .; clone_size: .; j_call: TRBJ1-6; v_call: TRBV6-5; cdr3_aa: ASSIRGSPLH
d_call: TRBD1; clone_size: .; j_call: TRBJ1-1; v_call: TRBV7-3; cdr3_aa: ASSLAGGGTEAF
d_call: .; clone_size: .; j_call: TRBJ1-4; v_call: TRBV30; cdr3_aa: AWSMRLVNEKLF
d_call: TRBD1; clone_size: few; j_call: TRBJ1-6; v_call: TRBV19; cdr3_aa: ASKGQGGNSPLH
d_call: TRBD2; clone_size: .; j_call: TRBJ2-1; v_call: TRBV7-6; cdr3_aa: ASSSFGLAGNNEQF
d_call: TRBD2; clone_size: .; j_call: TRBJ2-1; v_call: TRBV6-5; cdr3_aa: ASSYRAGSAYNEQF
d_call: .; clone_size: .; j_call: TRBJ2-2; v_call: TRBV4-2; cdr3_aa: ASSQEGAGSNTGELF
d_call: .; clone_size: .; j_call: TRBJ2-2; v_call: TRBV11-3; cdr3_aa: ASSLSVKPGELF
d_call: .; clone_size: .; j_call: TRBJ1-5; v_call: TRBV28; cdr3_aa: ASSLGLGVQPQH
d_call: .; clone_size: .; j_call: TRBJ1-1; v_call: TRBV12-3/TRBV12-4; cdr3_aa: ASRTVNTEAF
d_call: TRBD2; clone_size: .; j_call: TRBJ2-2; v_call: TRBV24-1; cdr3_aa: ATSPGGAGIVTGELF
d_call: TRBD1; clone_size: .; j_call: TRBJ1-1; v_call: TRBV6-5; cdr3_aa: AGSGTGNTEAF
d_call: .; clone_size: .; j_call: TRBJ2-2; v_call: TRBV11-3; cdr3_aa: ASSFRGGQILDTGELF
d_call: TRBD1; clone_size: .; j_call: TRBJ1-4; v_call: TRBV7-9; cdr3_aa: ASSLDRGREKLF
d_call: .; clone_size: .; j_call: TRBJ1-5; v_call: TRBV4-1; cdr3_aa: ASGRPGGDQPQH
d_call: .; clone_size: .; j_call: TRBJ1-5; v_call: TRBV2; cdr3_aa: ASSELGPGQPQH
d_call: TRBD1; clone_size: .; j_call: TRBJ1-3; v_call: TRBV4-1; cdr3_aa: ARSQGGGQVSGNTIY
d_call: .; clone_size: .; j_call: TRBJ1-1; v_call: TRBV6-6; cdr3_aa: ASSYSMPPQGTEAF
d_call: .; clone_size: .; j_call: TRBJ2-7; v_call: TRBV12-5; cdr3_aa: ASGLVVGAQYEQY
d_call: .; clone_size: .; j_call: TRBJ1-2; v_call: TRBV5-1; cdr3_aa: ASSLGMEQGPTNYGYT
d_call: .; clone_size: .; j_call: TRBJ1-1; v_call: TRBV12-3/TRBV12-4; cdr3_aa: ASSLGGEAF
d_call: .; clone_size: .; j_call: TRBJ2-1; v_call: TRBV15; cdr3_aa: ATSRDLGLNEQF
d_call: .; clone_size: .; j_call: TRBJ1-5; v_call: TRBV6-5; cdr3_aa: ASRRENQPQH
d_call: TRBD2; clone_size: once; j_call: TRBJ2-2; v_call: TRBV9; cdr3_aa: ASSITLAGGSGELF